The T cell receptor beta chain described here comes from a study of blood T cell repertoires in COVID-19. In the study overall: Some COVID-19 samples were acute and others convalescent; all came from the United States, Italy and Spain. The cDNA or gDNA used as material had been derived from T cells, B-cell-depleted T cells, or PBMCs.

This CDR3 region has 14 residues. Germline CDR1 and CDR2: MNHEY and SMNVEV (reference sequence). Trimming took 3 bases from V and 3 from J, leaving 11 bases between them. Per the original data handling: Counts of nucleated cells, estimated from reference gene primer amplification, were obtained. The data were produced by immunoSEQ multiplex PCR, yet TCRdb's version contains in-frame clones alone and is incomplete. The V and J calls and clone size come from that table; D and trimming were worked out from the DNA. This sample carries roughly 250,000 clones, under 90% of them seen once, and the ten largest clones take around 7.8%.

Source material: peripheral blood. The sequence came from a human donor in a cohort sampled during active COVID-19. The chain has TRBV27 and TRBJ1-1; weak D call: TRBD1 (6 bases). For the CDR3, the DNA is TGTGCCAGCAGTTTCTTAGGGGGGGACACTGAAGCTTTCTTT. It codes for CASSFLGGDTEAFF.